This TCR beta chain came from a study of T cells in Graves' hyperthyroidism and ophthalmopathy (dated by TCRdb to the late 2010s). Study-wide context: Peripheral blood was collected at initial diagnosis, before any treatment. A discovery cohort of approximately 97 patients, 43 with Graves' ophthalmopathy and about 58 with stable Graves' hyperthyroidism, was used to find distinguishing TCR V-J signatures. Whether ophthalmopathy could be predicted prospectively was tested in an independent validation cohort made up of approximately 19 hyperthyroidism patients plus 17 patients who later progressed to ophthalmopathy. The roughly 91 discovery patients were randomly divided into training and test sets at a 7:3 ratio. The study also compared thyroid tissue and blood T-cell repertoires from five or six Graves' hyperthyroidism patients. Once sampling was done, hyperthyroidism patients were given methimazole at a starting dose of 30 mg daily, whereas ophthalmopathy patients were given high-dose intravenous methylprednisolone. TCR Vbeta CDR3 sequencing of roughly 140 peripheral blood samples (more than 40 ophthalmopathy, 75 hyperthyroidism and approximately 17 progressor patients) is reported in the paper. Overall results and qualifications from the work: A model built on a 13 V-J signature distinguished ophthalmopathy from stable hyperthyroidism, reaching around 90% sensitivity and 81.08% specificity in cross-validation and 80%/75% in testing. Blood samples also contained most of the expanded thyroid clonotypes (frequency above 0.001), which suggests that blood repertoires may reflect thyroid immune responses. In validation, the model predicted progression to ophthalmopathy a median of roughly six months before onset, with about 70% sensitivity and about 72% specificity. No statistical method was used to set the sample size in advance, and investigators knew the group allocation.

The TCR beta CDR3 regions were amplified from the RNA transcripts. For the first round of RT-PCR on the TCR CDR3, the HTBI primer set was used together with the Qiagen OneStep RT-PCR kit. Libraries were constructed in a second round of multiplex PCR, after which size selection and purification were performed. Sequencing of the libraries was done on an Illumina HiSeq2000 using paired-end 100 bp reads. The original methods were these. SOAPnuke was used to process the raw data, throwing out any read that contained adapters or uncalled bases, had a mean Phred below 15, or lacked an exact constant-primer or identifier match. High-quality paired reads were merged using COPE v1.2.5, and each unique nucleotide sequence was defined as a clonotype. MiTCR v1.1 was used to align clonotypes to the IMGT TRBV, TRBD and TRBJ reference segments. The analysis included only V-J combinations with a frequency above 0.0001, which together covered over 98% of the repertoires. A TCS score was defined as the ratio between F50 (clonal expansion) and ExV (chaos), using BLOSUM62-based TCRdist between CDR3 peptides within each V-J. Welch's t-statistics and random forest reduced around 520 V-J features to 10 to 15, which were used in a naive Bayes classifier (R e1071). TCRdb reprocessed the public reads (quality trimming at Q25 with fastp, clone calling with MiXCR) and kept in-frame beta chains. Identical CDR3 protein sequences are pooled into one entry, listed with their most common genes and DNA. The V and J calls here are based on TCRdb, not the publication. Here the sample has fewer than 850,000 distinct CDR3 sequences; 15% to 20% occur a single time. The ten largest clones capture around a sixth of the sample.

Graves' hyperthyroidism was defined as stable when no progression to ophthalmopathy occurred over 18 months of follow-up. The hyperthyroidism patients were between 18 and 65 years old and newly diagnosed, with a disease duration of less than 2 months. Exclusion was applied to patients with uncontrolled infections, other autoimmune diseases, pregnancy or lactation. Clinical symptoms, serum thyroxine and TRAb, thyroid ultrasound, and orbital computed tomography formed the basis for the diagnoses. Ficoll-Paque density gradient centrifugation was used to isolate PBMCs from under 11 ml of fresh peripheral blood. Total RNA was extracted with Trizol reagent, and quality was checked on an Agilent 2100 Bioanalyzer. This clonotype appeared many times. Its antigen remains undetermined. No qualities accompany the bases; no much larger clone lies one base away. The sample taken for sequencing was blood. This TCR was sampled from a man aged 45-60 years with Graves' hyperthyroidism.

The sequenced DNA is TGTGCCAGCAGTTTTTCGGAGAAAGGGACATTCAGCCCCTACGAGCAGTACTTC. This gives the protein CASSFSEKGTFSPYEQYF. The rearrangement combines TRBV27 with TRBJ2-7; TRBD1 is a weak D gene call, 6 bases matching. CDR1 and CDR2 are read off the germline V gene (reference sequence) as MNHEY and SMNVEV. Trimming at the junction amounts to 3 bases on V and 2 bases on J, and the germline ends lie 23 bases apart. The CDR3 has 18 amino acids, counting the end cysteine and phenylalanine. CDR3 DNA only is kept here, 54 bases in frame from base 1.